Following are 32 T cell receptor beta chains from one sample sequenced in a study of blood T cells in healthy people across ages. The second PCR ran about 6 to 12 cycles with a sample-barcoded 5' primer and J-beta primers. Using its own MiXCR run on the 5' RACE reads, TCRdb lists one record per CDR3 protein. Counted here are hundreds of thousands of distinct CDR3 sequences, roughly 44% occurring once; the ten biggest clones make up approximately 22%. Sequenced input: blood. The receptors originated from a woman in her sixties or seventies in good health.

This clonotype was counted only a few times. The V gene is TRBV12-3 or TRBV12-4, the J gene TRBJ2-5; D perhaps matches TRBD1 (5 bases). The CDR3 consists of 13 residues. The V gene lost 3 bases and the J gene lost 5 bases, with 10 bases spanning the gap. The chain's CDR3 is CASSFVRDETQYF. The CDR3 bases are TGTGCCAGCAGTTTCGTCAGGGATGAGACCCAGTACTTC.

This clonotype has more than one count but fewer than ten. The rearrangement uses TRBV20-1 and TRBJ2-1, with D unresolved. CDR3 length: 16 amino acids. Germline CDR1 is DFQATT and CDR2 is SNEGSKA (reference sequence). The germline V and J ends were trimmed by 6 bases and 8 bases, with 26 bases remaining between them. The CDR3 nucleotides read TGCAGTGCCGACCCCGGCTGGGCGCGCAAGCGCGATGAGCAGTTCTTC. Protein: CSADPGWARKRDEQFF.

This clonotype has just a few counts. The chain joins TRBV18 to TRBJ2-1; D is ambiguous. Germline V gene lookup returns CDR1 KGHSH and CDR2 LQKENI. This CDR3 contains 12 residues. The ends were cut back, 3 bases at V and 7 bases at J, with 7 bases in the middle. The CDR3 sequence is CASSPRVNEQFF. The CDR3 coding sequence is TGTGCCAGCTCACCGAGAGTGAATGAGCAGTTCTTC.

The count of this clonotype is one. The rearrangement joins TRBV20-1 to TRBJ2-3; 8 bases line up with TRBD2. Germline CDR1 DFQATT, CDR2 SNEGSKA (reference sequence). V lost 6 bases, J lost 5 bases, and 13 bases stayed unmatched. The CDR3 consists of 15 residues. CDR3 sequence (DNA): TGCAGTGCCCCCCCGGGAGGGGCTAATTTAGATACGCAGTATTTT. This translates into CSAPPGGANLDTQYF.

This clonotype was seen more than once but under ten times. This chain connects TRBV4-2 to TRBJ2-3; 9 nucleotides agree with TRBD2. Germline V gives CDR1 LGHNA, CDR2 YNFKEQ. This CDR3 region has 16 residues. The V segment lost 3 bases and the J segment 3 bases; nucleotides outside the gene matches: 7. The CDR3 DNA reads TGTGCCAGCAGCCAGGTATTAGCGGGAGTAACAGATACGCAGTATTTT. Translating gives CASSQVLAGVTDTQYF.

V is TRBV7-2 and J is TRBJ2-1, with 12 bases lining up with TRBD2. Germline loops: CDR1 SGHTA, CDR2 FQGNSA. The V gene end was trimmed by 1 base and the J gene end by 1 base; junction bases not matched to a gene: 5. CDR3 length: 18 amino acids. CDR3 DNA sequence: TGTGCCAGCAGCTTAGGGCTAGCGGGAGGGAGATCCTACAATGAGCAGTTCTTC. As protein: CASSLGLAGGRSYNEQFF.

V usage is TRBV12-3 or TRBV12-4 and J usage is TRBJ2-3; D might be TRBD2 (7 bases). Between the trimmed V and J ends, which lost 3 bases and 4 bases, there was a span of 20 bases. The length of the CDR3 is 17 residues. For the CDR3, the DNA is TGTGCCAGCAGTTTTCGGGGGGCCCTTTTTGAGGCAGATACGCAGTATTTT. Translation: CASSFRGALFEADTQYF.

V is TRBV15 and J is TRBJ2-3; tentatively, D is TRBD2 (6 bases). This CDR3 comprises 16 residues. Germline CDR1 reads LNHNV; CDR2 reads YYDKDF (reference sequence). Between the trimmed V and J ends, which lost 0 bases and 6 bases, there was a span of 16 bases. CDR3 region: CATSRDQRTGVDTQYF. In nucleotides, the CDR3 is TGTGCCACCAGCAGAGATCAAAGGACGGGAGTGGATACGCAGTATTTT.

This sequence joins TRBV6-2 or TRBV6-3 and TRBJ2-1; 10 nucleotides agree with TRBD2. The CDR3 spans 18 residues. Germline V gene sequence: CDR1 MNHEY, CDR2 SVGEGT. Trimming removed 4 bases from V and 2 bases from J; junction bases left unmatched: 11. The CDR3 region has the DNA TGTGCCAGCAGTTTTTTAGCGGGAGGAGCCAGCACCTACAATGAGCAGTTCTTC. This encodes CASSFLAGGASTYNEQFF.

This clonotype was observed at least ten times. The gene calls are TRBV5-1 and TRBJ2-1; possibly TRBD2 for D (6 bases). Germline values: CDR1 SGHRS, CDR2 YFSETQ. The CDR3 has 17 residues. V lost 0 bases and J lost 0, with 13 bases in between. The CDR3 loop is CASSLEIAASSYNEQFF. The DNA of the CDR3 is TGCGCCAGCAGCTTGGAGATAGCGGCTAGCTCCTACAATGAGCAGTTCTTC.

This chain joins TRBV21-1 and TRBJ2-3; TRBD2, the table's D call, lacks a check against the DNA. TRBV21-1 is a pseudogene segment. CDR3 size: 15 residues. The CDR3 DNA follows: TGTGCCAGCAGAAGACTAGCGGTGTTCACAGATACGCAGTATTTT. Its translation is CASRRLAVFTDTQYF.

This clonotype was seen a few times. The rearrangement links TRBV21-1 to TRBJ2-7; TRBD1 was called by the table and not checked on the DNA. TRBV21-1 is assigned pseudogene status. The CDR3 has 15 residues. The CDR3 sequence: CASSKEGAGNYEQYF. CDR3 sequence (DNA): TGTGCCAGCAGCAAAGAAGGGGCAGGAAACTACGAGCAGTACTTC.

This clonotype was found a few times. The rearrangement joins TRBV7-2 to TRBJ2-6, with D possibly TRBD1 on 6 matching bases. Germline CDR1 reads SGHTA; CDR2 reads FQGNSA. Trimming shortened V by 5 bases and J by 3 bases, and 20 bases separated the two germline ends. This CDR3 comprises 18 residues. DNA for the CDR3: TGTGCCAGCAGCCTGCCGTCGGGACACTCCTTTGGGGCCAACGTCCTGACTTTC. Protein: CASSLPSGHSFGANVLTF.

There are many counts of this clonotype. This chain links TRBV10-1 with TRBJ2-1; a weak D match, TRBD1 (7 bases). V lost 6 bases to trimming and J lost 7 bases, with 13 bases between them. Germline CDR1 and CDR2: WNHNN and SYGVQD (reference sequence). This CDR3 has 13 amino acids. Here the CDR3 DNA reads TGCGCCAGCAGCGCGGGACAGTTTAATGAGCAGTTCTTC. Its translation is CASSAGQFNEQFF.

This clonotype was counted between two and nine times. The V and J genes are TRBV2 and TRBJ2-7; D assignment may be TRBD1 or TRBD2 (5 bases each). The CDR3 length is 14 residues. V was cut by 8 bases and J by 3 bases, with 17 bases left in between. Per germline, CDR1 SNHLY and CDR2 FYNNEI. DNA for the CDR3: TGTGCCAGCCTAACCGGGGCGCTGGTCTACGAGCAGTACTTC. Its translation is CASLTGALVYEQYF.

Points on this clonotype: The junction and the germline gene differ at one end; a read error may be behind it. The chain is built from TRBV28 and TRBJ1-2; a possible D gene is TRBD1 (6 bases). Germline-derived CDR1 and CDR2 are MDHEN and SYDVKM. CDR3 length equals 14 residues. As DNA, the CDR3 is TGTGTCAGCAGTTTGTCAGGGGAACTATATGGCTACACCTTC. It translates to CVSSLSGELYGYTF.

V gene TRBV7-3 combines with J gene TRBJ2-1, with D possibly TRBD1 on 5 matching bases. The CDR3 covers 15 residues. Trimming removed 5 bases from V and 8 bases from J, with 19 bases in between. Germline CDR1 reads SGHTA; CDR2 reads FQGTGA. This CDR3 is CASSIQVGAMDEQFF. The CDR3 region has the DNA TGTGCCAGCAGCATACAGGTTGGGGCAATGGATGAGCAGTTCTTC.

At least ten counts were recorded for this clonotype. This sequence joins TRBV28 and TRBJ1-2; 8 positions match TRBD1. V lost 4 bases to trimming and J lost 4 bases; unmatched junction nucleotides: 5. CDR1 is MDHEN and CDR2 is SYDVKM in the germline V gene. The CDR3 extends over 14 amino acids. CDR3 coding DNA: TGTGCCAGCAGTTCCGGACAGGGAGGCTATGGCTACACCTTC. Amino acid sequence: CASSSGQGGYGYTF.

This sequence joins TRBV25-1 and TRBJ2-5; D is uncertain. The ends were cut back, 4 bases at V and 2 bases at J, with 11 bases in the middle. Germline CDR1 is MGHDK and CDR2 is SYGVNS. This CDR3 has 14 amino acids. CDR3 sequence (DNA): TGTGCCAGCAGTGGGGTGGGTAGGCAAGAGACCCAGTACTTC. It encodes CASSGVGRQETQYF. Together with reference TRBV25-1 and TRBJ2-5, the CDR3 gives the full variable domain: EADIYQTPRYLVIGTGKKITLECSQTMGHDKMYWYQQDPGMELHLIHYSYGVNSTEKGDLSSESTVSRIRTEHFPLTLESARPSHTSQYLCASSGVGRQETQYFGPGTRLLVL.

Details on this clonotype: A much larger clone is a single base away; this may be a read error. The rearrangement links TRBV7-9 to TRBJ2-1, with TRBD2 as a possible D gene (6 bases). CDR1 is SEHNR, CDR2 FQNEAQ, per germline (reference sequence). V dropped 5 bases and J dropped 5 bases, with 16 bases sitting between them. The CDR3 is 15 residues long. The CDR3 nucleotides are TGTGCCAGCAGCGTAGGCGGGGTCGCAAACAATGAGCAGTTCTTC. The encoded protein is CASSVGGVANNEQFF.

This chain uses TRBV7-2 with TRBJ2-3; 12 bases are shared with TRBD2. Germline lookup yields CDR1 SGHTA and CDR2 FQGNSA. The V and J ends lost 5 bases and 6 bases, in that order; junction bases with no gene match: 9. The CDR3 is 16 amino acids. The CDR3 DNA sequence: TGTGCCAGCAGCACCCGACTAGCGGGAGATTCGGATACGCAGTATTTT. It translates to CASSTRLAGDSDTQYF.

The V call is TRBV5-6, the J call TRBJ1-2; 7 bases align to TRBD1. Germline CDR1 is SGHDT and CDR2 is YYEEEE. V dropped 4 bases and J dropped 0; count of bases not matched to a gene: 21. The CDR3 spans 20 residues. CDR3 residues: CASSQQIETGDAYANYGYTF. The CDR3 DNA reads TGTGCCAGCAGCCAGCAAATCGAAACAGGGGACGCTTATGCTAACTATGGCTACACCTTC. The full variable domain, rest sourced from reference TRBV5-6 and TRBJ1-2, is DAGVTQSPTHLIKTRGQQVTLRCSPKSGHDTVSWYQQALGQGPQFIFQYYEEEERQRGNFPDRFSGHQFPNYSSELNVNALLLGDSALYLCASSQQIETGDAYANYGYTFGSGTRLTVV.

This chain links TRBV4-2 with TRBJ1-1; a possible D gene is TRBD1 (6 bases). The germline V gene has CDR1 LGHNA and CDR2 YNFKEQ. V gave up 3 bases and J gave up 1 base, with 12 bases separating them. There are 15 residues in the CDR3. For the CDR3, the DNA is TGTGCCAGCAGCCAGAAAATACAGGGGAACACTGAAGCTTTCTTT. This codes for CASSQKIQGNTEAFF.

V gene TRBV7-3 combines with J gene TRBJ2-1; 13 bases fit TRBD2. V lost 1 base, J lost 8 bases, and 5 bases stayed unmatched. CDR1 is SGHTA and CDR2 is FQGTGA in the germline V gene. CDR3 length: 16 residues. CDR3 sequence: CASSLRLAGGRDEQFF. DNA of the CDR3: TGTGCCAGCAGCTTAAGACTAGCGGGGGGAAGGGATGAGCAGTTCTTC.

V gene TRBV7-8 combines with J gene TRBJ2-7; D is perhaps TRBD2 (6 bases). CDR1 is SGHVS and CDR2 is FQNEAQ in the germline V gene. The CDR3 sequence is 17 residues long. Trimming removed 1 base at V and 0 bases at J, with 16 bases between. CDR3 in amino acids: CASSLGRGGTVSYEQYF. The CDR3, as DNA: TGTGCCAGCAGCTTAGGAAGGGGCGGGACCGTCTCCTACGAGCAGTACTTC.

In its sample, this clonotype was seen a few times. This sequence joins TRBV6-5 and TRBJ2-3, with TRBD2 matching 7 bases. Trimming took 5 bases from V and 3 from J; bases not matched to a gene: 5. The germline V gene has CDR1 MNHEY and CDR2 SVGAGI. This CDR3 is 14 amino acids long. CDR3 region: CASSRGLVTDTQYF. DNA of the CDR3: TGTGCCAGCAGTCGTGGACTAGTGACAGATACGCAGTATTTT.

This clonotype was seen at least ten times. CDR3 loop: CASSLARSYNEQFF. CDR3 nucleotide sequence: TGTGCCAGCAGCTTAGCGAGGTCCTACAATGAGCAGTTCTTC. The chain uses TRBV7-2 and TRBJ2-1; unclear D gene. The V gene's germline CDR1 is SGHTA and CDR2 FQGNSA. The V and J ends lost 0 bases and 1 base respectively, with 4 bases between them. CDR3 length: 14 amino acids.

The chain couples TRBV12-3 or TRBV12-4 to TRBJ2-1; 8 bases map to TRBD2. The CDR3 is 16 amino acids. V dropped 0 bases and J dropped 2; count of bases not matched to a gene: 3. The CDR3 region is CASSLARLATYNEQFF. The CDR3 nucleotides are TGTGCCAGCAGTTTAGCACGACTAGCGACCTACAATGAGCAGTTCTTC.

This clonotype came up many times. The genes are TRBV6-2 or TRBV6-3 and TRBJ2-1, with TRBD2 matching over 12 bases. The CDR3 is 15 amino acids. V lost 6 bases, J lost 8 bases, and 8 bases stayed unmatched. Germline V gives CDR1 MNHEY, CDR2 SVGEGT. The CDR3 DNA reads as TGTGCCAGCAGGAAGACTAGCGGGAGATTCGATGAGCAGTTCTTC. It yields the protein CASRKTSGRFDEQFF.

Of note for this clonotype: This may stem from a read error, because a much larger clone lies one nucleotide away. J is TRBJ2-1 and V is TRBV29-1; D ambiguous. The CDR3 covers 14 residues. Germline lookup yields CDR1 SQVTM and CDR2 ANQGSEA. The CDR3 protein is CSVEDQPLYNKQFF. The DNA for the CDR3 is TGCAGCGTTGAAGATCAACCGCTTTACAATAAGCAGTTCTTC.

Only a few counts were recorded for this clonotype. V and J are TRBV4-3 and TRBJ2-2, with unresolved D. The CDR3 contains 15 residues. Trimming pared 2 bases from V and 0 bases from J, leaving 7 bases between. Germline loops: CDR1 LGHNA, CDR2 YSLEER. CDR3 protein: CASSQQHPNTGELFF. CDR3 DNA: TGCGCCAGCAGCCAACAACACCCGAACACCGGGGAGCTGTTTTTT.

This clonotype was recorded a few times. V usage is TRBV18 and J usage is TRBJ1-2; TRBD1 might be the D (6 bases). V was pared by 3 bases and J by 4 bases, with 12 bases between. The CDR3 has 14 amino acids. Germline lookup yields CDR1 KGHSH and CDR2 LQKENI. The CDR3 here is CASSPTGQLYGYTF. The CDR3 region has the DNA TGTGCCAGCTCACCGACCGGACAGCTCTATGGCTACACCTTC.